A single T cell receptor beta chain is shown here with its context. This sample was included in a study of technical replicates of blood from a few donors. V gave up 3 bases and J gave up 5 bases, with 10 bases separating them. The CDR3 contains 13 residues. CDR1 is MDHEN and CDR2 is SYDVKM in the germline V gene. The method was immunoSEQ multiplex PCR; TCRdb's version includes in-frame clones alone and lacks a portion of them. The sample contains about 100,000 clones, approximately 94% of which appear only once. Sequences were obtained from T cells isolated from PBMCs. The clonotype was recovered from a human donor in good health. The rearrangement uses TRBV28 and TRBJ1-1, with D tentatively TRBD1 (5 bases). CDR3 DNA sequence: TGTGCCAGCAGTTTTGAGGGGAGGACTGAAGCTTTCTTT. Translated: CASSFEGRTEAFF.